The 9 T cell receptor beta chains presented below share a single source sample, sequenced in a study of T cells in localized non-small cell lung cancer. Generated by immunoSEQ multiplex PCR, the TCRdb table keeps only in-frame clones and is missing some. The data contain approximately 18,000 clones, roughly four fifths of them seen just once; the ten biggest clones take up roughly 23%. Material: peripheral blood, obtained before any cancer treatment. The receptors here all came from a female donor at least 60 years old with stage I lung adenocarcinoma.

The rearrangement uses TRBV19 and TRBJ1-1; D is unresolved. The germline V gene has CDR1 LNHDA and CDR2 SQIVND (reference sequence). V was clipped by 3 bases and J by 6 bases, with 14 bases between them. The CDR3 spans 14 residues. Here the CDR3 reads CASSIPGQVAEAFF. CDR3 sequence (DNA): TGTGCCAGTAGTATCCCCGGCCAGGTCGCTGAAGCTTTCTTT. The variable domain in full, completed from reference TRBV19 and TRBJ1-1, reads DGGITQSPKYLFRKEGQNVTLSCEQNLNHDAMYWYRQDPGQGLRLIYYSQIVNDFQKGDIAEGYSVSREKKESFPLTVTSAQKNPTAFYLCASSIPGQVAEAFFGQGTRLTVV.

This clone was seen just once. This rearrangement joins TRBV5-4 to TRBJ2-2; the D call may be TRBD1 or TRBD2 (5 bases each). Trimming left V 3 bases short and J 9 bases short, with 12 bases between. This CDR3 spans 13 amino acids. Germline V gene lookup returns CDR1 SGHNT and CDR2 YYREEE (reference sequence). CDR3 region: CASSSGQGRELFF. In DNA, the CDR3 is TGTGCCAGCAGCTCGGGGCAGGGCCGGGAGCTGTTTTTT.

Regarding this clone: The junction departs from germline at one end; a sequencing error may be responsible. The chain is built from TRBV2 and TRBJ1-1, with unresolved D. The CDR3 has 12 amino acids. Germline V CDR1 and CDR2: SNHLY, FYNNEI. This chain's CDR3 is CASGERRTEAFF. CDR3 DNA sequence: TGTGCCAGCGGTGAAAGGCGGACTGAAGCTTTCTTT. Together with reference TRBV2 and TRBJ1-1, the CDR3 gives the full variable domain: EPEVTQTPSHQVTQMGQEVILRCVPISNHLYFYWYRQILGQKVEFLVSFYNNEISEKSEIFDDQFSVERPDGSNFTLKIRSTKLEDSAMYFCASGERRTEAFFGQGTRLTVV.

The rearrangement uses TRBV5-5 and TRBJ2-7, with TRBD1 matching 7 bases. The V and J ends lost 4 bases and 4 bases, in that order; junction bases with no gene match: 5. The CDR3 spans 13 residues. Germline V gene lookup returns CDR1 SGHKS and CDR2 YYEKEE (reference sequence). The CDR3 reads CASSPSTGYEQYF. In DNA, the CDR3 is TGTGCCAGCAGCCCCTCGACAGGGTACGAGCAGTACTTC. Full variable domain (missing parts from reference TRBV5-5 and TRBJ2-7): DAGVTQSPTHLIKTRGQQVTLRCSPISGHKSVSWYQQVLGQGPQFIFQYYEKEERGRGNFPDRFSARQFPNYSSELNVNALLLGDSALYLCASSPSTGYEQYFGPGTRLTVT.

This rearrangement joins TRBV7-2 to TRBJ1-2; D is perhaps TRBD1 (5 bases). Deletions cut 3 bases from V and 7 bases from J, with 24 bases between. Germline values: CDR1 SGHTA, CDR2 FQGNSA. CDR3 size: 17 residues. The CDR3 nucleotides read TGTGCCAGCAGCTTGACTTACCCTGAGGCAGGGACGCGTGGCTACACCTTC. Its translation: CASSLTYPEAGTRGYTF.

On this clone itself: Mismatch with germline at one junction end may stem from a read error. The chain carries TRBV7-3 and TRBJ2-5; TRBD2 matches at 8 bases. CDR1 is SGHTA and CDR2 is FQGTGA in the germline V gene. The length of the CDR3 is 15 residues. CDR3 amino acids: CASSPGGDPRETQYF. The CDR3 bases are TGCGCCAGCAGCCCCGGGGGGGACCCCCGAGAGACCCAGTACTTC.

The chain uses TRBV19 and TRBJ1-5; D is possibly TRBD1 (5 bases). Trimming cost V 9 bases and J 7 bases, with 16 bases left between them. This CDR3 is built from 13 residues. Germline lookup yields CDR1 LNHDA and CDR2 SQIVND (reference sequence). The CDR3 here is CASSYGAGQPQHF. The CDR3 bases are TGTGCCAGCTCATACGGGGCAGGACAGCCCCAGCATTTT.

This sequence joins TRBV7-3 and TRBJ1-1, with D perhaps TRBD1 (6 bases). From germline, CDR1 is SGHTA and CDR2 FQGTGA. The CDR3 is 14 residues long. V was clipped by 5 bases and J by 1 base, with 11 bases between them. In DNA form, the CDR3 reads TGTGCCAGCAGCCGAACGGGACAGAACACTGAAGCTTTCTTT. This translates into CASSRTGQNTEAFF.

The V call is TRBV6-4, the J call TRBJ1-5; the D is unclear. Per the germline V gene, CDR1 is MRHNA and CDR2 is SNTAGT. CDR3 length: 16 residues. Trimming removed 0 bases from V and 4 bases from J, with 13 bases in between. CDR3 region: CASSDSGRWMNQPQHF. In nucleotides, the CDR3 is TGTGCCAGCAGTGACTCCGGCAGGTGGATGAATCAGCCCCAGCATTTT.